The rows below give T cell receptor beta chains drawn from one sample of a study of blood T cell repertoires in COVID-19. Here immunoSEQ multiplex PCR was the method, and the copy in TCRdb shows in-frame clones only, minus some. The table lists approximately 250,000 clones, around 83% of them singletons. The source material was peripheral blood. The source of these receptors is a man aged 40-49 years with acute or convalescent COVID-19. Each CDR3 is given with its conserved first and last residue. The D gene is left open where the match is weak. The listing skips clone size in some rows; elsewhere it reads once, few, many or a size class.

>.|TRBV15|TRBJ1-4|.
TGTGCCACCAGCAGGGATGCAGGGTCGAATGCTGAAAAACTGTTTTTT
CATSRDAGSNAEKLFF
>.|TRBV3-1/TRBV3-2|TRBJ1-4|few
TGTGCCAGCATGTTACCCATTTCGGGTGAAAAACTGTTTTTT
CASMLPISGEKLFF
>.|TRBV5-1|TRBJ1-2|.
TGCGCCAGCAGCTTGGAGGGGGTGAGCTATGGCTACACCTTC
CASSLEGVSYGYTF
>.|TRBV7-9|TRBJ1-1|.
TGTGCCAGCAGCCGTCTGAACACTGAAGCTTTCTTT
CASSRLNTEAFF
>.|TRBV9|TRBJ1-1|.
TGTGCCAGCAGCCTTGGATCGGGCACTGAAGCTTTCTTT
CASSLGSGTEAFF
>TRBD1|TRBV19|TRBJ2-2|.
TGTGCCAGTACCCCGGGACAGGGGGAAGCGGGGACCGGGGAGCTGTTTTTT
CASTPGQGEAGTGELFF
>.|TRBV11-3|TRBJ2-7|.
TGTGCCAGCAGCTTAGAGGGGCCTGGAGACGAGCAGTACTTC
CASSLEGPGDEQYF
>.|TRBV15|TRBJ1-1|.
TGTGCCACCAGCAGAGAGGGGACGGGGGGGCCTATGAACACTGAAGCTTTCTTT
CATSREGTGGPMNTEAFF
>TRBD1|TRBV19|TRBJ2-5|.
TGTGCCAGTAGTATTGGGACAGGGGTTCCAGAGACCCAGTACTTC
CASSIGTGVPETQYF
>.|TRBV25-1|TRBJ2-5|.
TGTGCCAGCAGTCTAGCCGACGGAACGGAGACCCAGTACTTC
CASSLADGTETQYF
>.|TRBV29-1|TRBJ2-3|.
TGCAGCGTTGATGAGACTAGCACAGATACGCAGTATTTT
CSVDETSTDTQYF
>.|TRBV9|TRBJ1-2|few
TGTGCCAGCAGCGTAGCCACGGGTAGCTATGGCTACACCTTC
CASSVATGSYGYTF
>TRBD1|TRBV6-5|TRBJ1-2|few
TGTGCCAGCAGCCGCGGACAGGGTAGAAGCTACACCTTC
CASSRGQGRSYTF
>TRBD1|TRBV7-2|TRBJ2-5|.
TGTGCCAGCATGGGGGGGACAGGGCTGGGCGAGACCCAGTACTTC
CASMGGTGLGETQYF
>.|TRBV27|TRBJ2-5|.
TGTGCCAGCAGTTTATACGGAGCGACTAAAGAGACCCAGTACTTC
CASSLYGATKETQYF
>TRBD1|TRBV6-5|TRBJ2-7|.
TGTGCCAGCAGTCCTCGACAGGGTGCCTACGAGCAGTACTTC
CASSPRQGAYEQYF
>.|TRBV14|TRBJ1-6|.
TGTGCCAGCAGCCGAATGGGGAGCTCCTATAATTCACCCCTCCACTTT
CASSRMGSSYNSPLHF
>TRBD1|TRBV18|TRBJ2-7|.
TGTGCCAGCTCACCACCTACCGGACAGGGGATCTACGAGCAGTACTTC
CASSPPTGQGIYEQYF
>.|TRBV12-3/TRBV12-4|TRBJ1-2|.
TGTGCCAGCAACCAGGGTAACTATGGCTACACCTTC
CASNQGNYGYTF
>.|TRBV6-1|TRBJ1-4|.
TGTGCCAGCAGTGAATTAGGGGGATTTAATGAAAAACTGTTTTTT
CASSELGGFNEKLFF
>TRBD1|TRBV5-6|TRBJ1-2|.
TGTGCCAGCAGCTTGGCAAGGACAGGGGATAGGAGTGGCTACACCTTC
CASSLARTGDRSGYTF
>.|TRBV2|TRBJ1-1|.
TGTGCCAGCAGTGGATCCGGGACAAGGAACACTGAAGCTTTCTTT
CASSGSGTRNTEAFF
>TRBD1|TRBV7-6|TRBJ1-1|.
TGTGCCAGCAGCAGCAGACAGGGGTTTGGAGGCACTGAAGCTTTCTTT
CASSSRQGFGGTEAFF
>.|TRBV5-1|TRBJ1-1|.
TGCGCCAGCAGCGCAGGAATCAGTTTTCGCAACACTGAAGCTTTCTTT
CASSAGISFRNTEAFF
>TRBD1|TRBV25-1|TRBJ1-6|once
TGTGCCAGCAGTAACGGACAGGGAGGGTCGAATTCACCCCTCCACTTT
CASSNGQGGSNSPLHF
>TRBD2|TRBV7-2|TRBJ2-7|.
TGTGCCAGCAGCTTAGGTCTAGCGGGGGGCCGCTCCTACGAGCAGTACTTC
CASSLGLAGGRSYEQYF
>TRBD1|TRBV18|TRBJ1-1|.
TGTGCCAGCTCAGACAATGGACAGGGCGCGTCTTTCTTT
CASSDNGQGASFF
>TRBD1|TRBV9|TRBJ1-2|once
TGTGCCAGCAGCGAACCGGGACAGGGGGATATCGACTATGGCTACACCTTC
CASSEPGQGDIDYGYTF
>.|TRBV15|TRBJ1-3|few
TGTGCCACCAGCAGAGATCTAAGCTCTGGAAACACCATATATTTT
CATSRDLSSGNTIYF
>TRBD2|TRBV5-1|TRBJ2-7|.
TGCGCCAGCAGAGTAGCGGGGGGAAGATACGAGCAGTACTTC
CASRVAGGRYEQYF
>TRBD1|TRBV6-1|TRBJ1-1|.
TGTGCCAGCAGTGAATACAGGGGCTCGAACACTGAAGCTTTCTTT
CASSEYRGSNTEAFF
>TRBD1|TRBV5-1|TRBJ2-1|few
TGCGCCAGCAGCTTGGCTGGGACAGGAGGTAATGAGCAGTTCTTC
CASSLAGTGGNEQFF
>.|TRBV5-4|TRBJ2-2|.
TGTGCCAGCAGCACGACATTTACCGGGGAGCTGTTTTTT
CASSTTFTGELFF
>.|TRBV4-3|TRBJ1-1|.
TGCGCCAGCAGCCAATTTACGACAGTTATGAACACTGAAGCTTTCTTT
CASSQFTTVMNTEAFF
>.|TRBV2|TRBJ1-5|.
TGTGCCAGCAGTGAAGGGAGGGGCAATCAGCCCCAGCATTTT
CASSEGRGNQPQHF
>TRBD1|TRBV2|TRBJ2-5|.
TGTGCCAGCAGAACAGGGACAGGACAAGAGACCCAGTACTTC
CASRTGTGQETQYF
>TRBD1|TRBV3-1/TRBV3-2|TRBJ2-7|.
TGTGCCAGCAGCCAAGAAACAGGGGCGCAGTACTTC
CASSQETGAQYF
>TRBD1|TRBV3-1/TRBV3-2|TRBJ1-1|.
TGTGCCAGCAGTCGAAGACAGGGGCAGGTACAAAAAGCTTTCTTT
CASSRRQGQVQKAFF
>.|TRBV3-1/TRBV3-2|TRBJ2-5|.
TGTGCCAGCAGCCAAGTGCCCCGAGGGACCCAGTACTTC
CASSQVPRGTQYF